This paragraph reports one T cell receptor (beta chain). The antigen is undetermined. The CDR3 loop spans 13 amino acids. Germline loops: CDR1 SGHAT, CDR2 FQNNGV. Trimming took off 0 bases at V and 5 bases at J, with 4 bases between the two ends. The data were taken from a study of T cell responses to AZD1222 COVID-19 vaccine. The study, taken as a whole, reports: Baseline testing showed seropositivity in only a handful of AZD1222 recipients. Donors were chiefly white British, with a greater number of females, and clonal diversity was perhaps underestimated. Following two doses of AZD1222, Spike-specific TCR breadth and depth rose.

Only in-frame clones appear in the TCRdb table, and some are missing; sequencing was by immunoSEQ multiplex PCR. Of over 120,000 clones in the sample, just over 90% were seen once. The V gene is TRBV11-2, the J gene TRBJ1-4; D ambiguous. The sequenced sample was peripheral blood, obtained on day 0 of AZD1222 vaccination. The clonotype originates from an adult in good health. The CDR3 DNA reads TGTGCCAGCAGCTTAGAAGGGAATGAAAAACTGTTTTTT. It encodes CASSLEGNEKLFF.